These 10 T cell receptor beta chains were sequenced from one sample in a study of T cell repertoires in cytomegalovirus infection. TCRdb itself ran the reads through MiXCR, one entry per CDR3 protein. The sample lists 200,000 to 250,000 distinct CDR3 sequences; roughly 23% were seen once. Sequenced material: CD8+ T cells from PBMCs. Source of these receptors: a human donor in good health (CMV status not recorded). Some clones in this sample may be carry-over from other donors' samples.

J is TRBJ2-3 and V is TRBV5-6; 14 bases map to TRBD2. V was pared by 0 bases and J by 4 bases, with 7 bases of the junction left unmatched. The CDR3 is 18 residues long. Per the germline V gene, CDR1 is SGHDT and CDR2 is YYEEEE. In DNA, the CDR3 is TGTGCCAGCAGCTTGGATGGAAGACTAGCGGGGGGGCCAGATACGCAGTATTTT. Translated, it gives CASSLDGRLAGGPDTQYF.

The genes are TRBV7-9 and TRBJ1-5; D might be TRBD1 (5 bases). Germline lookup yields CDR1 SEHNR and CDR2 FQNEAQ (reference sequence). Trimming removed 4 bases from V and 11 bases from J, with 15 bases in between. The CDR3 totals 13 residues. CDR3 residues: CASSSGPGEAQHF. Written as DNA, the CDR3 is TGTGCCAGCAGCTCTGGCCCGGGGGAGGCCCAGCATTTT.

This clonotype was recorded at least ten times. The chain uses TRBV7-6 and TRBJ1-4; D uncertain. CDR1 is SGHVS, CDR2 FNYEAQ, per germline. The CDR3 extends over 15 amino acids. The germline V and J ends were trimmed by 5 bases and 8 bases, with 18 bases remaining between them. The CDR3, as DNA: TGTGCCAGCAGCCTCAGCGTCGGGGAGGAAGAAAAACTGTTTTTT. Protein: CASSLSVGEEEKLFF.

There are a few counts of this clonotype. This rearrangement joins TRBV28 to TRBJ1-1, with D uncertain. There are 12 residues in the CDR3. V was trimmed by 3 bases and J by 3 bases, leaving 5 bases between them. Germline V gene data show CDR1 as MDHEN and CDR2 as SYDVKM. The chain's CDR3 is CASSFEDTEAFF. CDR3 nucleotide sequence: TGTGCCAGCAGTTTTGAGGACACTGAAGCTTTCTTT.

Concerning this clonotype: The junction shows a germline mismatch at one end, possibly a read error. This chain joins TRBV12-3 or TRBV12-4 and TRBJ1-1; possible D gene TRBD1, 6 bases. The CDR3 runs 12 residues. CDR3 loop: CATRTDPLETYF. CDR3 sequence (DNA): TGTGCCACCAGGACAGACCCCCTCGAGACTTACTTT.

The table lists this clonotype with a few counts. This rearrangement joins TRBV13 to TRBJ2-7, with D perhaps TRBD1 or TRBD2 (5 bases each). The CDR3 runs to 13 residues. Germline lookup yields CDR1 PRHDT and CDR2 FYEKMQ (reference sequence). V lost 3 bases and J 6 bases, leaving 12 bases between the germline ends. DNA for the CDR3: TGTGCCAGCAGCTTCGCCGGGACGCTCGAGCAGTACTTC. It encodes CASSFAGTLEQYF.

A few counts support this clonotype. The chain uses TRBV28 and TRBJ2-4; unclear D gene. CDR1 and CDR2 (germline): MDHEN, SYDVKM. Between the trimmed V and J ends, which lost 5 bases and 1 base, there was a span of 12 bases. The CDR3 is 15 amino acids. CDR3 DNA: TGTGCCAGCAGTCCCCGGTCCTCGGCCAAAAACATTCAGTACTTC. Residues: CASSPRSSAKNIQYF.

This clonotype was detected many times. This chain links TRBV12-3 or TRBV12-4 with TRBJ2-2; D gene uncertain. With 6 bases removed from V and 4 bases from J, the gap between germline ends came to 3 bases. The CDR3 sequence is 11 residues long. CDR3 nucleotides: TGTGCCAGCAGATTCACCGGGGAGCTGTTTTTT. This sequence encodes CASRFTGELFF.

This chain links TRBV7-9 with TRBJ2-4, with D maybe TRBD1 (7 bases). Trimming removed 1 base from V and 5 bases from J, with 9 bases in between. Germline V gene data show CDR1 as SEHNR and CDR2 as FQNEAQ (reference sequence). This CDR3 comprises 14 residues. In DNA, the CDR3 is TGTGCCAGCAGCTTAGGCAGGGGGGAAAACATTCAGTACTTC. Protein sequence: CASSLGRGENIQYF. Full variable domain (outside the CDR3, taken from reference TRBV7-9 and TRBJ2-4): DTGVSQNPRHKITKRGQNVTFRCDPISEHNRLYWYRQTLGQGPEFLTYFQNEAQLEKSRLLSDRFSAERPKGSFSTLEIQRTEQGDSAMYLCASSLGRGENIQYFGAGTRLSVL.

This clonotype has ten or more counts. The gene calls are TRBV12-3 or TRBV12-4 and TRBJ2-3, with TRBD1 matching 9 bases. The trim removed 4 bases at V and 3 bases at J, leaving 2 bases unmatched. CDR3 size: 14 residues. CDR3 protein: CASSYGTGTDTQYF. CDR3 coding DNA: TGTGCCAGCAGTTACGGGACAGGGACAGATACGCAGTATTTT.